Listed below are T cell receptor beta chains from one sample, sequenced in a study of blood T cells in healthy people across ages. TCRdb ran MiXCR on the 5' RACE reads and lists one entry per CDR3 protein. The table includes some 860,000 distinct CDR3 sequences, around three fifths detected once. The sample taken for sequencing was blood. The receptors here all came from a man aged 40-49 years in good health. CDR3s include the opening cysteine and the closing phenylalanine or tryptophan. Each record gives: clone size, D gene, J gene, V gene, CDR3 protein, CDR3 DNA. D genes are given only for firm matches. Clone size is shown for a subset of rows, as once, few, many or a class of expanded clone.

abundance: once
d_gene: TRBD1
j_gene: TRBJ1-1
v_gene: TRBV2
CDR3aa: CASRLWSQGAGTEAFF
CDR3nt: TGTGCCAGCAGATTATGGAGCCAGGGGGCAGGTACTGAAGCTTTCTTT

abundance: once
d_gene: -
j_gene: TRBJ1-2
v_gene: TRBV2
CDR3aa: CACLGGIRMYGYTF
CDR3nt: TGTGCCTGCCTGGGGGGGATACGAATGTATGGCTACACCTTC

abundance: -
d_gene: -
j_gene: TRBJ2-7
v_gene: TRBV5-5
CDR3aa: CASSLLQYNEQYF
CDR3nt: TGTGCCAGCAGCTTGTTACAGTACAATGAGCAGTACTTC

abundance: -
d_gene: TRBD2
j_gene: TRBJ2-5
v_gene: TRBV29-1
CDR3aa: CSAAGVTQAQYF
CDR3nt: TGCAGCGCAGCGGGAGTAACTCAGGCGCAGTACTTC

abundance: -
d_gene: TRBD1
j_gene: TRBJ2-2
v_gene: TRBV29-1
CDR3aa: CSVAQGGVGELFF
CDR3nt: TGCAGCGTTGCTCAAGGGGGCGTCGGGGAGCTGTTTTTT

abundance: -
d_gene: -
j_gene: TRBJ1-6
v_gene: TRBV14
CDR3aa: CASSPRRGGNSPLHF
CDR3nt: TGTGCCAGCAGCCCCCGTAGGGGGGGGAATTCACCCCTCCACTTT

abundance: few
d_gene: -
j_gene: TRBJ2-7
v_gene: TRBV20-1
CDR3aa: CSARRVEVYEQYF
CDR3nt: TGCAGTGCTCGACGGGTGGAGGTATACGAGCAGTACTTC

abundance: -
d_gene: TRBD1
j_gene: TRBJ2-3
v_gene: TRBV7-3
CDR3aa: CASSLGDRATDTQYF
CDR3nt: TGTGCCAGCAGCTTAGGGGACAGGGCAACAGATACGCAGTATTTT

abundance: -
d_gene: -
j_gene: TRBJ1-2
v_gene: TRBV2
CDR3aa: CASSEAAGVGYTF
CDR3nt: TGTGCCAGCAGTGAAGCGGCAGGGGTCGGCTACACCTTC

abundance: -
d_gene: -
j_gene: TRBJ1-2
v_gene: TRBV12-3/TRBV12-4
CDR3aa: CASASGTNYGYTF
CDR3nt: TGTGCCAGCGCCTCAGGGACTAACTATGGCTACACCTTC

abundance: -
d_gene: -
j_gene: TRBJ2-5
v_gene: TRBV24-1
CDR3aa: CATSDTTEETQYF
CDR3nt: TGTGCCACCAGTGATACGACAGAAGAGACCCAGTACTTC

abundance: few
d_gene: TRBD2
j_gene: TRBJ2-7
v_gene: TRBV2
CDR3aa: CASSDVGSGRGYEQYF
CDR3nt: TGTGCCAGCAGTGACGTGGGTAGCGGGAGAGGGTACGAGCAGTACTTC

abundance: -
d_gene: TRBD1
j_gene: TRBJ1-1
v_gene: TRBV10-3
CDR3aa: CAISGGTGGSEAFF
CDR3nt: TGTGCCATCAGTGGGGGGACAGGGGGTTCAGAAGCTTTCTTT

abundance: -
d_gene: TRBD1
j_gene: TRBJ1-1
v_gene: TRBV29-1
CDR3aa: CSVRQGGSVTEAFF
CDR3nt: TGCAGCGTTCGACAGGGAGGGTCGGTCACTGAAGCTTTCTTT